This T cell receptor beta chain appears in the sequencing data of a study of cytomegalovirus exposure and HLA in healthy donors. Study results and limitations: Analyzed later, association rates of TCRs varied across HLA loci, with DRB1 most and HLA-C fewest. Among TCR beta chains, those listed as cytomegalovirus-associated numbered fewer than 200.

Of note for this clone: What it binds is unknown.

This CDR3 has 15 amino acids. The germline V gene encodes CDR1 LNHDA and CDR2 SQIVND (reference sequence). Trimming left V 7 bases short and J 4 bases short, with 16 bases between. PCR involved 60 Vbeta and 13 Jbeta primers. Clones were sequenced by immunoSEQ multiplex PCR, and TCRdb holds only the in-frame ones, with some missing. Found here are more than 90,000 clones; the top ten clones hold 6.5% to 7%. V and J are TRBV19 and TRBJ2-2; D is undetermined. Sequences were obtained from PBMCs. This receptor was obtained from a man aged 40-49 years in good health and CMV-seropositive. CDR3 DNA sequence: TGTGCCAGTAACGCAGGAATTGGGCCCACCGGGGAGCTGTTTTTT. It specifies CASNAGIGPTGELFF.